This T cell receptor (beta chain) was recorded in a study of OX40 agonist ivuxolimab in advanced cancers. The overall study: Patients took ivuxolimab, an agonistic anti-OX40 (CD134) antibody.

Libraries were prepared by immunoSEQ multiplex PCR; TCRdb keeps only in-frame clonotypes and omits some of them. The table lists 53,000 or so clones, roughly 73% of them singletons. The CDR3 spans 15 residues. Germline CDR1 reads SGHRS; CDR2 reads YFSETQ. J was trimmed by 0 bases and V by 3 bases; bases with no gene match: 3. This clone was detected once. Antigen specificity is unknown. Whole-study results and caveats: By week 6 at 0.1 to 3.0 mg/kg, blood CD4+ and CD8+ T cells had expanded clonally.

Source: CD4+ or CD8+ T cells sorted from blood, taken in a trial of the OX40 agonist ivuxolimab. The receptor comes from an adult with an advanced solid tumor such as melanoma, head and neck, liver or kidney cancer. The chain uses TRBV5-1 and TRBJ1-1, with TRBD1 identical over 9 bases. The CDR3: CASSSGQGMNTEAFF. CDR3 DNA sequence: TGCGCCAGCAGCTCCGGACAGGGGATGAACACTGAAGCTTTCTTT.